This T cell receptor beta chain was recovered during a study of blood T cells in healthy people across ages. Overall study results and limits: Older age coincided with a roughly linear decline in TCR beta diversity per million T cells. The study found more naive CD4+ cells and higher diversity in long-lived than aged donors.

PCR was performed a second time for roughly 7 to 12 cycles using a sample-barcoded 5' primer and a J-beta primer mix. TCRdb re-analysed the 5' RACE reads in MiXCR, keeping a single row per CDR3 protein. The table includes under 2,000,000 distinct CDR3 sequences, just under 50% detected once. Looked up from germline, CDR1 is PRHDT and CDR2 is FYEKMQ (reference sequence). The CDR3 totals 16 residues. This clonotype has only one observation. Antigen unknown. The V gene is TRBV13, the J gene TRBJ2-3; D is possibly TRBD1 (5 bases). The assigned J gene may be wrong: the sequence end matches TRBJ1-5 better. The receptor's source is a woman in her thirties or forties in good health. The source material was blood. CDR3 sequence reads: CASSSPGTSDTDTQHF. The CDR3 nucleotides read TGTGCCAGCAGCTCTCCCGGGACTAGCGACACAGATACGCAGCATTTT.